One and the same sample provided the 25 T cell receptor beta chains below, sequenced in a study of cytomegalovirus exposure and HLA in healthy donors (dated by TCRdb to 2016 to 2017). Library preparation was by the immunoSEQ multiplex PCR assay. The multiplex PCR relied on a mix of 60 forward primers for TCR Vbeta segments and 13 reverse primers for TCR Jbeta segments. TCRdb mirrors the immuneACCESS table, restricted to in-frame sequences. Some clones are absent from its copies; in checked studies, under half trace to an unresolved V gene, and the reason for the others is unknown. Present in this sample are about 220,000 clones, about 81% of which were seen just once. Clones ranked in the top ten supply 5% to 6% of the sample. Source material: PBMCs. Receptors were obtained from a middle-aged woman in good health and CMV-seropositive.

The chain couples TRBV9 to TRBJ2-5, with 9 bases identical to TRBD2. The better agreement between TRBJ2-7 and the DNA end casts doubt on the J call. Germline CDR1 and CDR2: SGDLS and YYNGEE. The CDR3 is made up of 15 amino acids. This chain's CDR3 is CASSTHSGSGYEQYF. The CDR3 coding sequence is TGTGCCAGCAGCACGCATAGCGGGAGTGGTTACGAGCAGTACTTC.

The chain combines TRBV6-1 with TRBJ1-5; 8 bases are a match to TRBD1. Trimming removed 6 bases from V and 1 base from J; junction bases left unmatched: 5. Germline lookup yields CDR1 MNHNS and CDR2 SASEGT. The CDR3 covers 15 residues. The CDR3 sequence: CASRQQGGSNQPQHF. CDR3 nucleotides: TGTGCCAGCAGGCAACAGGGGGGGAGCAATCAGCCCCAGCATTTT.

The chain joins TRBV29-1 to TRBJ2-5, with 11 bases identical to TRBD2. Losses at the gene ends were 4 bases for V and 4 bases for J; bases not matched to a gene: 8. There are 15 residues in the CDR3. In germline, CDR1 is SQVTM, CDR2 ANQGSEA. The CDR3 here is CSVVAGGPFGETQYF. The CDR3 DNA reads TGCAGCGTTGTAGCGGGGGGGCCCTTCGGAGAGACCCAGTACTTC.

CDR3 amino acids: CATSRGGDGGNTIYF. The CDR3 nucleotides are TGTGCCACCAGCAGAGGGGGCGACGGTGGAAACACCATATATTTT. The chain joins TRBV15 to TRBJ1-3; possible D gene TRBD1, 5 bases. Trimming shortened V by 1 base and J by 3 bases, and 10 bases separated the two germline ends. CDR1 is LNHNV and CDR2 is YYDKDF in the germline V gene (reference sequence). The CDR3 totals 15 residues.

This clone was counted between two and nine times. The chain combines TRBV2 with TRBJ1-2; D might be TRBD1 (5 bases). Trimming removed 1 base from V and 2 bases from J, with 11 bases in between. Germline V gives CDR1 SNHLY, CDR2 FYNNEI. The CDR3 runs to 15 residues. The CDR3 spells CASSEGRTPNYGYTF. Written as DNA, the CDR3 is TGTGCCAGCAGTGAAGGAAGGACACCGAACTATGGCTACACCTTC.

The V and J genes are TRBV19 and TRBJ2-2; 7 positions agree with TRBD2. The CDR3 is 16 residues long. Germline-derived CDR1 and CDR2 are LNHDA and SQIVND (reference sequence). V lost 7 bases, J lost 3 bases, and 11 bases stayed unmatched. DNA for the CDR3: TGTGCCAGTAAGAGGCGGCGGGAGATTGACACCGGGGAGCTGTTTTTT. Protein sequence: CASKRRREIDTGELFF.

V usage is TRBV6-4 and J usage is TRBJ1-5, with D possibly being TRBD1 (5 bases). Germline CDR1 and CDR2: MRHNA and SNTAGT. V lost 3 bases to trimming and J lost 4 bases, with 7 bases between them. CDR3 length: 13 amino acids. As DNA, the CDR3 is TGTGCCAGCAGTGAGGAGGGGAATCAGCCCCAGCATTTT. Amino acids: CASSEEGNQPQHF.

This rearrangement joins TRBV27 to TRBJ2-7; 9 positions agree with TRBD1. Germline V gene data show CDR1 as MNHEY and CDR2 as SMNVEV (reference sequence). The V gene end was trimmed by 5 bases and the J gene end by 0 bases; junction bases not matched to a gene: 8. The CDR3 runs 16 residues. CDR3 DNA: TGTGCCAGCAGTCCCGGGACAGGGCCGAGCTCCTACGAGCAGTACTTC. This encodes CASSPGTGPSSYEQYF.

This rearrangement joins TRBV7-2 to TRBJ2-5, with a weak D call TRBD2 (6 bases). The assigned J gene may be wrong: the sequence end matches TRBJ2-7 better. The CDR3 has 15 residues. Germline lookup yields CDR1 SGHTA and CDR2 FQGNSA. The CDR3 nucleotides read TGTGCCAGCAGCTTAGGTGGCGGAGGGGCCTACGAGCAGTACTTC. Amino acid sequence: CASSLGGGGAYEQYF.

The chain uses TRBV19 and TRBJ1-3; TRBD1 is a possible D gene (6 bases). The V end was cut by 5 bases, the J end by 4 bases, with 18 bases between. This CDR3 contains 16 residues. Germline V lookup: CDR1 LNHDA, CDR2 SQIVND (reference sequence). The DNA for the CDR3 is TGTGCCAGTAGTCCTCGGACAGACTTCTTCGGAAACACCATATATTTT. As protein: CASSPRTDFFGNTIYF. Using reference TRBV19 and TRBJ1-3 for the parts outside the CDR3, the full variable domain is DGGITQSPKYLFRKEGQNVTLSCEQNLNHDAMYWYRQDPGQGLRLIYYSQIVNDFQKGDIAEGYSVSREKKESFPLTVTSAQKNPTAFYLCASSPRTDFFGNTIYFGEGSWLTVV.

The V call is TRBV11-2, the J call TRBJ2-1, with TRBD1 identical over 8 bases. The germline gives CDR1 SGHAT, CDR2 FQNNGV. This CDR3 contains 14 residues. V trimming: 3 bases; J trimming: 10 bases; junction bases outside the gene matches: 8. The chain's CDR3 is CASSLNQGAFEQFF. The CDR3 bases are TGTGCCAGCAGCTTGAATCAGGGGGCATTCGAGCAGTTCTTC. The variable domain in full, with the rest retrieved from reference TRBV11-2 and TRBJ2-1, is EAGVAQSPRYKIIEKRQSVAFWCNPISGHATLYWYQQILGQGPKLLIQFQNNGVVDDSQLPKDRFSAERLKGVDSTLKIQPAKLEDSAVYLCASSLNQGAFEQFFGPGTRLTVL.

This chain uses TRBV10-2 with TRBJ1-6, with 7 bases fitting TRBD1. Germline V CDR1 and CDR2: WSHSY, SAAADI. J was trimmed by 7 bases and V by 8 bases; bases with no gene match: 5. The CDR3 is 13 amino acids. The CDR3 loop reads CASAGTVNSPLHF. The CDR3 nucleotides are TGCGCCAGCGCCGGGACAGTGAATTCACCCCTCCACTTT.

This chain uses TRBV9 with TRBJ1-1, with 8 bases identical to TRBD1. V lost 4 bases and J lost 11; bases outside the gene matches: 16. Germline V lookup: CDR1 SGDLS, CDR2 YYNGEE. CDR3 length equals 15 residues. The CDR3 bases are TGTGCCAGCAGCTCACTGGACAGGGTCCCCCCTGGGGCTTTCTTT. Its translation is CASSSLDRVPPGAFF.

CDR3 nucleotide sequence: TGCGCCAGCAGGGCCGGGACTACTACCGGGGAGCTGTTTTTT. Protein product: CASRAGTTTGELFF. V gene TRBV10-1 combines with J gene TRBJ2-2; 7 nucleotides line up with TRBD2. The CDR3 extends over 14 amino acids. CDR1 and CDR2 from the germline V gene are WNHNN and SYGVQD (reference sequence). V shed 6 bases and J 5 bases; nucleotides not matched to a gene: 6.

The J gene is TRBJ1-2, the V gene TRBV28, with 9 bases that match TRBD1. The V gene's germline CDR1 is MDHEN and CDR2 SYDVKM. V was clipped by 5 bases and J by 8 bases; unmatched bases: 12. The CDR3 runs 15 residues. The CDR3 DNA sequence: TGTGCCAGCAGTCCTCCACAGGGGGCGTTCTTAGGCTACACCTTC. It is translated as CASSPPQGAFLGYTF.

The CDR3 reads CASTQGAGREETQYF. As DNA, the CDR3 is TGTGCCAGCACCCAAGGGGCGGGAAGGGAAGAGACCCAGTACTTC. This rearrangement joins TRBV7-9 to TRBJ2-5, with a tentative D call TRBD2 (6 bases). The CDR3 has 15 amino acids. Germline loops: CDR1 SEHNR, CDR2 FQNEAQ (reference sequence). The V end was cut by 7 bases, the J end by 3 bases, with 18 bases between. Combining the CDR3 with reference TRBV7-9 and TRBJ2-5 gives the whole variable domain DTGVSQNPRHKITKRGQNVTFRCDPISEHNRLYWYRQTLGQGPEFLTYFQNEAQLEKSRLLSDRFSAERPKGSFSTLEIQRTEQGDSAMYLCASTQGAGREETQYFGPGTRLLVL.

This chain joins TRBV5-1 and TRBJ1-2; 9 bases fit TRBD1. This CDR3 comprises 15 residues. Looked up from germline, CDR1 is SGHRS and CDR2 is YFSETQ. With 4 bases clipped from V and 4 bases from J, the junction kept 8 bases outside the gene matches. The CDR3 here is CASSLGTGLSYGYTF. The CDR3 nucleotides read TGCGCCAGCAGCCTGGGGACAGGGCTCAGCTATGGCTACACCTTC.

The CDR3 coding sequence is TGCGCCAGCAGCTTGCAGGCAGGGGGCGAAGAGACCCAGTACTTC. It translates to CASSLQAGGEETQYF. V is TRBV5-1 and J is TRBJ2-5; TRBD1 aligns across 8 bases. This CDR3 is 15 amino acids long. Germline lookup yields CDR1 SGHRS and CDR2 YFSETQ. The V segment lost 1 base and the J segment 3 bases; nucleotides outside the gene matches: 5.

The CDR3 is CASQTSGGQATQYF. The DNA for the CDR3 is TGTGCCTCACAGACTAGCGGGGGCCAGGCTACGCAGTATTTT. The genes are TRBV10-3 and TRBJ2-3; 12 nucleotides line up with TRBD2. This CDR3 is 14 amino acids long. Per the germline V gene, CDR1 is ENHRY and CDR2 is SYGVKD. V was clipped by 11 bases and J by 8 bases; unmatched bases: 11.

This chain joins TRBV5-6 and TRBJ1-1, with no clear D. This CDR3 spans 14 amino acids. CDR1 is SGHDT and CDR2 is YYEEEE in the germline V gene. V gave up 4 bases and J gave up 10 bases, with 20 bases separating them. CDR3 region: CASSLSATTVVAFF. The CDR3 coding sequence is TGTGCCAGCAGCCTTAGTGCGACAACGGTCGTAGCTTTCTTT.

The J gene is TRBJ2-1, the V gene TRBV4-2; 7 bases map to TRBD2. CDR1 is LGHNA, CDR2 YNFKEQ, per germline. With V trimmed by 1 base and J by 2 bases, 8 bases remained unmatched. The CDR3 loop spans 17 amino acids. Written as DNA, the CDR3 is TGTGCCAGCAGCCAAGGTGAGGGGAGCGGGACCTACAATGAGCAGTTCTTC. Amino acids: CASSQGEGSGTYNEQFF.

The CDR3 DNA reads TGTGCCAGCAGCTTAGGGGCTAGCGGGAGGGCCGATGAGCAGTTCTTC. This sequence encodes CASSLGASGRADEQFF. The chain links TRBV7-3 to TRBJ2-1, with 12 bases identical to TRBD2. The germline V gene encodes CDR1 SGHTA and CDR2 FQGTGA. The CDR3 sequence is 16 residues long. V lost 2 bases to trimming and J lost 8 bases; unmatched junction nucleotides: 7.

For the CDR3, the DNA is TGTGCCAGCAGCTTACGAGAGGGCCACGAGCAGTACTTC. This sequence encodes CASSLREGHEQYF. The chain employs TRBV7-9 and TRBJ2-7, with D possibly matching TRBD2 (5 bases). CDR1 is SEHNR, CDR2 FQNEAQ, per germline (reference sequence). The length of the CDR3 is 13 residues. Trimming removed 2 bases from V and 5 bases from J, with 10 bases in between.

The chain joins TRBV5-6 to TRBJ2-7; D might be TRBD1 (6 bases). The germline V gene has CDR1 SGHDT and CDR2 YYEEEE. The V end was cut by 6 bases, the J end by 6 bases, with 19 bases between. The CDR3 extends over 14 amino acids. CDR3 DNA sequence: TGTGCCAGCACGACGCAGGGGCGAAGGAGCGAGCAGTACTTC. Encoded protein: CASTTQGRRSEQYF.

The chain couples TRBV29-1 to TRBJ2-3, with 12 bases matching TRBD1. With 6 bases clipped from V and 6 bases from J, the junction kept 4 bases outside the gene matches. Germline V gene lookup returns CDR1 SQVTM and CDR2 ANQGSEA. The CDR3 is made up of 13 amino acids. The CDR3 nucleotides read TGCAGCGTCGGGACAGGGGGCTCCGATACGCAGTATTTT. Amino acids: CSVGTGGSDTQYF.